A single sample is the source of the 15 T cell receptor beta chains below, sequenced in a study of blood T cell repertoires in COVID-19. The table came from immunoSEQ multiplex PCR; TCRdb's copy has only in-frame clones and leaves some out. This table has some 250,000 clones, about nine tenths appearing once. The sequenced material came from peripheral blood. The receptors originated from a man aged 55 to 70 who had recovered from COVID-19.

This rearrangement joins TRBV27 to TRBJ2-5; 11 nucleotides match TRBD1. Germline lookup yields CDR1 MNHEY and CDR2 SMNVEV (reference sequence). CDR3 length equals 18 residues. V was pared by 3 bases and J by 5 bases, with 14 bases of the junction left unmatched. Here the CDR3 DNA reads TGTGCCAGCAGTTTTGTTCCCCCACGGACAGGGGGCCGGGAGACCCAGTACTTC. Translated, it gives CASSFVPPRTGGRETQYF.

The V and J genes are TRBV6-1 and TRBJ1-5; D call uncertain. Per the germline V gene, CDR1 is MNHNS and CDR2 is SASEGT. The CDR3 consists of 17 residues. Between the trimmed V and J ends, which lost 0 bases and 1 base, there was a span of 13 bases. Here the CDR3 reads CASSEADGKLSNQPQHF. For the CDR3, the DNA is TGTGCCAGCAGTGAAGCGGACGGGAAACTCAGCAATCAGCCCCAGCATTTT.

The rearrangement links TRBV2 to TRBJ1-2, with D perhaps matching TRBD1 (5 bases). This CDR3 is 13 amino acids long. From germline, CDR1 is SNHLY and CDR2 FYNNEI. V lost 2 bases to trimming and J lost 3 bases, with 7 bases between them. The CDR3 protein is CASSEFRDYGYTF. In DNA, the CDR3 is TGTGCCAGCAGTGAATTCAGGGACTATGGCTACACCTTC.

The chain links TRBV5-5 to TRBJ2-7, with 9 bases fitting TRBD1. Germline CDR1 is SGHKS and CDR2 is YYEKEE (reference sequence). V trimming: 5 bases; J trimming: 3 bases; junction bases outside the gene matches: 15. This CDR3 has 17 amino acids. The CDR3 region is CASRHSAGTGTNYEQYV. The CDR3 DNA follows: TGTGCCAGCAGACACTCGGCGGGGACAGGGACCAACTACGAGCAGTACGTC.

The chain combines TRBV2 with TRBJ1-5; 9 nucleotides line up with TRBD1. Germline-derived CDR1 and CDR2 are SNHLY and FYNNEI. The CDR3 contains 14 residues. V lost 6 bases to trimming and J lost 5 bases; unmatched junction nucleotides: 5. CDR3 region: CASSENRGHQPQHF. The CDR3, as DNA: TGTGCCAGCAGCGAGAACAGGGGGCATCAGCCCCAGCATTTT.

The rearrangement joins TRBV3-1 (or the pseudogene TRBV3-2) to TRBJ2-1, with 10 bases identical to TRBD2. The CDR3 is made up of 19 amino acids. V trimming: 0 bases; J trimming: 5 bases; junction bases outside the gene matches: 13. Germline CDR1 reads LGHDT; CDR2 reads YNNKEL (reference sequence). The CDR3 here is CASSQDLVLFSGGHNEQFF. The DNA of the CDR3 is TGTGCCAGCAGCCAAGATCTAGTCCTCTTTAGCGGGGGGCACAATGAGCAGTTCTTC.

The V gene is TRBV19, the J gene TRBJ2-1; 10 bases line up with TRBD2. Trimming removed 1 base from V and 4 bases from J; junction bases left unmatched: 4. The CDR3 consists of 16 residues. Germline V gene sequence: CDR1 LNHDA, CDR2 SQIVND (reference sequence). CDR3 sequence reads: CASSIGGLAVYNEQFF. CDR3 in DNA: TGTGCCAGTAGTATAGGAGGACTAGCGGTTTACAATGAGCAGTTCTTC.

CDR3 in amino acids: CASSYPTGTATSVGYTF. Written as DNA, the CDR3 is TGTGCCAGCAGTTACCCGACCGGGACAGCCACCAGCGTTGGCTACACCTTC. V gene TRBV6-2 or TRBV6-3 combines with J gene TRBJ1-2; TRBD1 matches 7 bases. CDR3 length: 17 residues. V lost 2 bases and J lost 7; bases outside the gene matches: 16. CDR1 is MNHEY and CDR2 is SVGEGT in the germline V gene.

This CDR3 reads CASDGGGDNYEQYF. CDR3 nucleotide sequence: TGTGCCAGCGACGGCGGGGGGGACAACTACGAGCAGTACTTC. The chain uses TRBV21-1 and TRBJ2-7; TRBD2 was called by the table and not checked on the DNA. TRBV21-1 is deemed a pseudogene. The CDR3 runs to 14 residues.

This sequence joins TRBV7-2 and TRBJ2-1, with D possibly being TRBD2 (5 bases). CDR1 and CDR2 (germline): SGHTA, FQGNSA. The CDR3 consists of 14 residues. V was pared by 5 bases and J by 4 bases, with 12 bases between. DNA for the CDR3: TGTGCCAGCAGCACCATGGACTTATACAATGAGCAGTTCTTC. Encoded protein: CASSTMDLYNEQFF.

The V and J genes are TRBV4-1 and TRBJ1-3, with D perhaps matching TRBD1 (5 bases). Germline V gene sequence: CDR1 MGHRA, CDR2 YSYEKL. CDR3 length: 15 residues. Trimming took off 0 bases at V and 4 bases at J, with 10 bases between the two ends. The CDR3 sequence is CASSQEGLEGNTIYF. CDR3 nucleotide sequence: TGCGCCAGCAGCCAAGAGGGACTGGAGGGAAACACCATATATTTT.

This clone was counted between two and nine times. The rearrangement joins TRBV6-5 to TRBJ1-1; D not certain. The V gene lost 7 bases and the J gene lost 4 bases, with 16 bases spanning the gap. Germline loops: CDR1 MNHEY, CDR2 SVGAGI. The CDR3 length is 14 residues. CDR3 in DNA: TGTGCCAGCATCAAGGTCGGGTGGAGCACTGAAGCTTTCTTT. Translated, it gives CASIKVGWSTEAFF.

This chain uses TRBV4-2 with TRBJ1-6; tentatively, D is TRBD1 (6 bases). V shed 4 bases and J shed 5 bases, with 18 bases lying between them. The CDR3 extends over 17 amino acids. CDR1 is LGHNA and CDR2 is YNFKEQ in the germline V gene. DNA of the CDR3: TGTGCCAGCAGCCCGCTGACACAGGGACAACATAATTCACCCCTCCACTTT. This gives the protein CASSPLTQGQHNSPLHF.

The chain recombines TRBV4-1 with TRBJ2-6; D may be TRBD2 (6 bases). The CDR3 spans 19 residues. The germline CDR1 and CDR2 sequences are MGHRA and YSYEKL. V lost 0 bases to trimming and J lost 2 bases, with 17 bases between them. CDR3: CASSQDAGTGGPGANVLTF. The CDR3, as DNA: TGCGCCAGCAGCCAAGACGCCGGGACCGGGGGACCTGGGGCCAACGTCCTGACTTTC.

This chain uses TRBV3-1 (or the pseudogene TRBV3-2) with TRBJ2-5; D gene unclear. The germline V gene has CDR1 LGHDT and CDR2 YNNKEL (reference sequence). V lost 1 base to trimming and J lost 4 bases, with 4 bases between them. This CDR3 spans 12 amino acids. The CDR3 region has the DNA TGTGCCAGCAGCCAAGCGGGAGAGACCCAGTACTTC. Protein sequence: CASSQAGETQYF.